The next 14 T cell receptor beta chains were all read from a single sample in a study of vaccination and CD4 T cells after COVID-19. Their specific antigens are unknown. Sequenced with the Oncomine TCR Beta short-read assay was DNA taken from cultured CD4+ T cells. MiXCR, run by TCRdb on the PCR reads, gives a single entry per CDR3 protein. The sample holds more than 25,000 distinct CDR3 sequences; about two thirds are singletons and the top ten take less than 20%. Treatment given: roughly 11-day PBMC culture with coronavirus spike peptide pools or control peptides (ViraFEST assay). The specimen comprised CD4+ T cells from blood, cultured in vitro, sampled after SARS-CoV-2 vaccination. The source is a human donor who received a COVID-19 vaccine.

V usage is TRBV30 and J usage is TRBJ1-1; a possible D gene is TRBD1 (5 bases). The CDR3 extends over 14 amino acids. Germline V lookup: CDR1 GTSNPN, CDR2 SVGIG (reference sequence). V gave up 0 bases and J gave up 5 bases, with 13 bases separating them. In nucleotides, the CDR3 is TGTGCCTGGAGTGTACGGGGCTTTGGGACTGAAGCTTTCTTT. Its translation: CAWSVRGFGTEAFF.

This clonotype appeared a few times. The chain uses TRBV27 and TRBJ1-2; D gene uncertain. Germline lookup yields CDR1 MNHEY and CDR2 SMNVEV (reference sequence). V shed 2 bases and J shed 2 bases, with 6 bases lying between them. The CDR3 contains 13 residues. CDR3 in amino acids: CASSLRQNYGYTF. Here the CDR3 DNA reads TGTGCCAGCAGTTTACGGCAAAACTATGGCTACACCTTC.

A few counts support this clonotype. The chain recombines TRBV20-1 with TRBJ2-3; 8 bases match TRBD2. CDR1 DFQATT and CDR2 SNEGSKA come from the germline V gene (reference sequence). The CDR3 is 16 amino acids. J gave up 4 bases and V 3 bases, and 12 bases lay outside the gene matches. CDR3 loop: CSASGGTSPGADTQYF. In DNA, the CDR3 is TGCAGTGCTAGTGGCGGGACTAGTCCGGGCGCAGATACGCAGTATTTT.

This chain links TRBV27 with TRBJ1-5; D is ambiguous. V was cut by 4 bases and J by 0 bases, with 4 bases left in between. In germline, CDR1 is MNHEY, CDR2 SMNVEV (reference sequence). CDR3 length: 13 amino acids. CDR3: CASSWYSNQPQHF. In nucleotides, the CDR3 is TGTGCCAGCAGTTGGTATAGCAATCAGCCCCAGCATTTT.

A few counts support this clonotype. The chain joins TRBV20-1 to TRBJ2-3, with 11 bases identical to TRBD1. The CDR3 loop spans 17 amino acids. The germline V gene encodes CDR1 DFQATT and CDR2 SNEGSKA (reference sequence). V shed 3 bases, J shed 3 bases, and the junction held 11 bases outside the gene matches. The CDR3 sequence is CSASSSGQGVRTDTQYF. As DNA, the CDR3 is TGCAGTGCTAGTTCGTCGGGACAGGGGGTCCGGACAGATACGCAGTATTTT.

The gene calls are TRBV6-1 and TRBJ1-5; no reliable D call. CDR1 is MNHNS, CDR2 SASEGT, per germline. Trimming cost V 6 bases and J 2 bases, with 11 bases left between them. The CDR3 runs 14 residues. CDR3 DNA: TGTGCCAGCAGAGGTCAGCAACGCAATCAGCCCCAGCATTTT. Translation gives CASRGQQRNQPQHF.

V is TRBV30 and J is TRBJ2-3, with 10 bases matching TRBD2. This CDR3 is 15 amino acids long. V shed 4 bases and J 7 bases; nucleotides not matched to a gene: 11. The germline V gene has CDR1 GTSNPN and CDR2 SVGIG (reference sequence). The CDR3 is CAWTLKASGGNTQYF. CDR3 DNA sequence: TGTGCCTGGACCCTGAAGGCTAGCGGGGGAAATACGCAGTATTTT. Based on the CDR3 plus reference TRBV30 and TRBJ2-3, the full variable domain is SQTIHQWPATLVQPVGSPLSLECTVEGTSNPNLYWYRQAAGRGLQLLFYSVGIGQISSEVPQNLSASRPQDRQFILSSKKLLLSDSGFYLCAWTLKASGGNTQYFGPGTRLTVL.

The chain recombines TRBV6-1 with TRBJ1-5; 11 nucleotides agree with TRBD1. Trimming took 6 bases from V and 7 from J; bases not matched to a gene: 8. This CDR3 spans 15 amino acids. The germline CDR1 and CDR2 sequences are MNHNS and SASEGT. This CDR3 reads CASSDGTGGGQPQHF. For the CDR3, the DNA is TGTGCCAGCAGCGACGGGACAGGGGGAGGGCAGCCCCAGCATTTT.

This clonotype has only a few counts. The J gene is TRBJ1-1, the V gene TRBV2; D call uncertain. Trimming pared 2 bases from V and 0 bases from J, leaving 7 bases between. The germline V gene has CDR1 SNHLY and CDR2 FYNNEI. The CDR3 has 14 amino acids. DNA for the CDR3: TGTGCCAGCAGTGAAAGCCTTTTGAACACTGAAGCTTTCTTT. The encoded protein is CASSESLLNTEAFF.

The V gene is TRBV6-5, the J gene TRBJ2-5; possible D gene TRBD2, 5 bases. Germline values: CDR1 MNHEY, CDR2 SVGAGI. Trimming took off 4 bases at V and 6 bases at J, with 12 bases between the two ends. The CDR3 spans 13 residues. The DNA for the CDR3 is TGTGCCAGCAGTTCTTCCCGGGGTCAGACCCAGTACTTC. The encoded protein is CASSSSRGQTQYF.

The rearrangement joins TRBV7-2 to TRBJ1-2; TRBD1 is a possible D gene (5 bases). V was pared by 1 base and J by 6 bases, with 12 bases between. Germline CDR1 and CDR2: SGHTA and FQGNSA. The length of the CDR3 is 14 residues. CDR3 amino acids: CASSLDPRQNGYTF. As DNA, the CDR3 is TGTGCCAGCAGCTTAGACCCCCGACAGAATGGCTACACCTTC.

This clonotype is a singleton in its sample. The chain carries TRBV29-1 and TRBJ1-2; possibly TRBD1 for D (5 bases). Per germline, CDR1 SQVTM and CDR2 ANQGSEA. V was cut by 4 bases and J by 10 bases, with 10 bases left in between. The length of the CDR3 is 10 residues. The CDR3, as DNA: TGCAGCGTTGCAGGGTCGGACTACACCTTC. Translating it yields CSVAGSDYTF.

CDR3 protein: CASSPGTGRTEAFF. CDR3 nucleotide sequence: TGTGCCAGCAGCCCCGGGACAGGGAGGACTGAAGCTTTCTTT. V usage is TRBV6-4 and J usage is TRBJ1-1; 9 positions match TRBD1. J gave up 5 bases and V 6 bases, and 7 bases lay outside the gene matches. Per the germline V gene, CDR1 is MRHNA and CDR2 is SNTAGT. The CDR3 runs 14 residues.

This chain connects TRBV28 to TRBJ2-2; tentatively, D is TRBD1 (5 bases). The CDR3 consists of 14 residues. CDR1 and CDR2 from the germline V gene are MDHEN and SYDVKM. Trimming took off 8 bases at V and 0 bases at J, with 10 bases between the two ends. DNA for the CDR3: TGTGCCAGCCGACAGAATCCGAACACCGGGGAGCTGTTTTTT. It specifies CASRQNPNTGELFF.